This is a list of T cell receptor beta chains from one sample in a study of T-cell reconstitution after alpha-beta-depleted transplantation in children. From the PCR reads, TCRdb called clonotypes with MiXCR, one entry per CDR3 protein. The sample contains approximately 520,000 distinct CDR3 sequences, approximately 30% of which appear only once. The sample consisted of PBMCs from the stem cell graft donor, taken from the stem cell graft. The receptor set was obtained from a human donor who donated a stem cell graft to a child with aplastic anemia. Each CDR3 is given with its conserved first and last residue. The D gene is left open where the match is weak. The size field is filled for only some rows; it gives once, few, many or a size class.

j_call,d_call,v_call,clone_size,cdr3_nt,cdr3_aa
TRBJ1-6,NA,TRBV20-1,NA,TGCAGTGCTAGAGAAGGCAGCCGGGGGTCACCCCTCCACTTT,CSAREGSRGSPLHF
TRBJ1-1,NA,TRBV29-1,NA,TGCAGCGCCGTACCGAACACTGAAGCTTTCTTT,CSAVPNTEAFF
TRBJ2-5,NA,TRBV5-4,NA,TGTGCCAGCAGGGAGGGGGAGTCTAGGGAGACCCAGTACTTC,CASREGESRETQYF
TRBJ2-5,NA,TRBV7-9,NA,TGTGCCAGCAGCCAGTTTGGGGACGGACAAGAGACCCAGTACTTC,CASSQFGDGQETQYF
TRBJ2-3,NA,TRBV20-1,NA,TGCAGTGCTAGAGAGGGGGCTAGCACAGATACGCAGTATTTT,CSAREGASTDTQYF
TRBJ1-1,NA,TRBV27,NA,TGTGCCAGCAGAAATACTTTTGGGCTGGGGGACACTGAAGCTTTCTTT,CASRNTFGLGDTEAFF
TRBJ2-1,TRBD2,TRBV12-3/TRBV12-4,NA,TGTGCCAGCAGGACTACGGGACTAGTTGTAGGTGAGCAGTTCTTC,CASRTTGLVVGEQFF
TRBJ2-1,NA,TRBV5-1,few,TGCGCCAGCAGCGACGGCGGAACGAGGGGTTCGGAGCAGTTCTTC,CASSDGGTRGSEQFF
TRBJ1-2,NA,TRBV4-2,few,TGTGCCAGCAGCCAGGACTCATATGGCTACACCTTC,CASSQDSYGYTF
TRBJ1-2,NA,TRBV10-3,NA,TGTGCCATCAGTGAGGCGGGGGTGGGCGGCTACACCTTC,CAISEAGVGGYTF